Below, one T cell receptor (beta chain) is given with its context. This entry belongs to a study of shared clonotypes between healthy human individuals. Looked up from germline, CDR1 is MNHEY and CDR2 is SMNVEV (reference sequence). There are 16 residues in the CDR3. The V gene end was trimmed by 5 bases and the J gene end by 2 bases; junction bases not matched to a gene: 8. Replicate PCRs from sorted subsets contained 200 ng DNA, which is approximately 30,000 T cell genomes. Produced via immunoSEQ multiplex PCR; TCRdb's table is partial and in-frame only. This repertoire shows around 2,000,000 clones, about 95% found once; its top ten account for 1% to 1.3%. The naive CD8 subset, CD45RO-negative cells positively selected for CCR7, excluded terminally differentiated effector memory CD45RA+ cells. There were only Caucasian adults among the donors, and all lived in Nashville, Tennessee.

The V and J genes are TRBV27 and TRBJ2-1, with 8 bases aligning to TRBD1. This TCR was recovered from a young man in good health. The specimen sequenced was naive CD8+ T cells sorted from blood. The chain's CDR3 is CASSPPRQGPYNEQFF. The CDR3 coding sequence is TGTGCCAGCAGTCCCCCACGACAGGGGCCCTACAATGAGCAGTTCTTC.